This T cell receptor (beta chain) was captured in a study of T cell responses to AZD1222 COVID-19 vaccine. Whole-study findings and limits: Most donors were white British and more were female, and clonal diversity was possibly underestimated.

Details on this clone: What it binds is unknown.

V was trimmed by 3 bases and J by 2 bases, leaving 16 bases between them. The CDR3 contains 16 residues. Germline-derived CDR1 and CDR2 are KGHSH and LQKENI. The protocol was immunoSEQ multiplex PCR, while the TCRdb copy is restricted to in-frame clones and leaves out a portion. This sample has some 150,000 clones, with less than 90% found just once. The TCR comes from an adult in good health. V usage is TRBV18 and J usage is TRBJ1-2; D perhaps matches TRBD1 (6 bases). The sample in question was peripheral blood, obtained on day 0 of MenACWY control vaccination. The CDR3 sequence: CASSPFSRDTNYGYTF. CDR3 sequence (DNA): TGTGCCAGCTCACCTTTTTCCCGGGACACCAACTATGGCTACACCTTC. Full variable domain (rest looked up from reference TRBV18 and TRBJ1-2): NAGVMQNPRHLVRRRGQEARLRCSPMKGHSHVYWYRQLPEEGLKFMVYLQKENIIDESGMPKERFSAEFPKEGPSILRIQQVVRGDSAAYFCASSPFSRDTNYGYTFGSGTRLTVV.